This note documents a single T cell receptor (beta chain) sequence. Antigen unknown. With 2 bases clipped from V and 4 bases from J, the junction kept 12 bases outside the gene matches. The CDR3 sequence is 18 residues long. Germline V gene sequence: CDR1 MNHEY, CDR2 SMNVEV (reference sequence). The data belong to a study of a mutant IDH1 vaccine in newly diagnosed glioma. Study-wide background: Vaccine administration was initiated 4-6 weeks following radiotherapy alone, or with temozolomide cycles. Patients under treatment included about 62% males and 37.5% females and had a mean age of around 37 years.

Sequencing was performed with immunoSEQ multiplex PCR; in TCRdb, only in-frame clones are kept and a portion is missing. The sample has about 32,000 clones; around 78% are singletons. Described time point: week 11, during vaccination. Topical imiquimod accompanied each vaccine dose, which consisted of 300 ug of mutant IDH1 20-mer peptide. Sequenced material: PBMCs, taken from a glioma patient whose treatment included an IDH1 peptide vaccine. J is TRBJ2-5 and V is TRBV27, with TRBD2 identical over 11 bases. The sequence was obtained from a man aged 25-40 years with glioma. The CDR3 sequence: CASSLTARPGLAAETQYF. In DNA form, the CDR3 reads TGTGCCAGCAGTTTAACCGCACGACCGGGACTAGCGGCAGAGACCCAGTACTTC.